The text below deals with one TCR beta chain. Its specificity is unknown. These data come from a study of cytomegalovirus exposure and HLA in healthy donors. PCR amplification relied on 60 Vbeta primers (plus 13 Jbeta primers). Measured with immunoSEQ multiplex PCR; TCRdb has only the in-frame clones, and not every one. The sample shows fewer than 150,000 clones, 77% of them seen only once. Broader study findings: Further analysis, carried out later, found HLA-associated TCR beta chains more clonally expanded than equally common other chains. A previous analysis found most TCR beta V segments productive roughly 87% or roughly 30% of the time. Investigators reported 164 TCR beta chains as tied to cytomegalovirus. Certain sequence variants were highly shared and formed a cluster, and this cluster was likely a sequencing artifact.

CDR1 is PRHDT, CDR2 FYEKMQ, per germline (reference sequence). This CDR3 has 16 residues. Trimming removed 2 bases from V and 8 bases from J; junction bases left unmatched: 12. The sequenced sample consisted of PBMCs. The rearrangement links TRBV13 to TRBJ2-1; 7 nucleotides agree with TRBD2. The clonotype was recovered from a man between 25 and 39 years old in good health and CMV-seronegative. The DNA for the CDR3 is TGTGCCAGCAGCTTAAGGGGTCGGCGGGAGCGCTATGAGCAGTTCTTC. This gives the protein CASSLRGRRERYEQFF.